This T cell receptor (beta chain) was sequenced in a study of blood T cell repertoires in COVID-19. Authors' processing steps: Reference gene primer amplification gave nucleated cell count estimates. TCRdb keeps only in-frame clones here, not all; method: immunoSEQ multiplex PCR. V, J and clone size were drawn from that table, and D and trimming were deduced from the DNA. The table shows about 270,000 clones, with 85% to 90% occurring only once. In terms of age and location, participants ranged from roughly 18 to 95 years and lived in under 30 US areas. Germline V CDR1 and CDR2: LGHDT, YNNKEL (reference sequence). The CDR3 sequence is 14 residues long. V shed 2 bases, J shed 7 bases, and the junction held 3 bases outside the gene matches.

This TCR was sampled from a woman between 18 and 29 years old who had recovered from COVID-19. The chain is built from TRBV3-1 (or the pseudogene TRBV3-2) and TRBJ1-3, with TRBD1 matching 9 bases. The material sequenced was PBMCs or T cells enriched from blood (not recorded which). This chain's CDR3 is CASSQRDRDNTIYF. Here the CDR3 DNA reads TGTGCCAGCAGCCAACGGGACAGGGATAACACCATATATTTT.